This TCR beta chain was captured by sequencing in a study of cytomegalovirus exposure and HLA in healthy donors (dated by TCRdb to the late 2010s). Some background on the complete study: According to a later analysis, one platform produced both the roughly 120 validation repertoires and the 666 repertoires of the first cohort. A separate validation cohort of approximately 130 different subjects was used in addition to the roughly 720-subject first cohort. The study was designed to test whether signatures of past pathogen exposure could be identified by cataloging public T cell receptors. The study combined high-throughput TCR immunosequencing, statistical association of individual TCRs with disease status, and machine learning to predict cytomegalovirus infection status. General conclusions and limits of the study: According to the authors, the approach could potentially be generalized to other disease states and immunological phenotypes. A later analysis had no HLA typing for the validation cohort, so co-occurrence there was scored across all 130 or so repertoires. Across donors, most TCR sequences were observed very rarely, whereas some public TCRs were present in many individuals. In vitro tests confirmed that a few of the cytomegalovirus-associated TCR beta chains recognize cytomegalovirus antigens. Of the cluster scores, 85% to 95% were above 0 in a later analysis, which found that TCRs clustered in the first cohort also tended to co-occur in the approximately 130 validation repertoires. Cytomegalovirus status was reported to be diagnosed by the classifier with high specificity and sensitivity in both the original and validation cohorts. The study gave a list of over 150 TCR beta chains associated with cytomegalovirus.

Note on this clone: No antigen is known for it. Base-call qualities are not available, and no considerably larger clone is one nucleotide away.

Receptor amplification or capture employed the immunoSEQ multiplex PCR assay. On the study's bioinformatics: To diagnose cytomegalovirus status from the catalog of TCR beta chain sequences, a statistical classification framework was built. This immuneACCESS table, as held by TCRdb, lists in-frame sequences with V and J called but not all clones. Of the missing ones, under half trace to an unresolved V gene in checked studies; the others have no known cause. V, J and clone size were drawn from that table, and D and trimming were deduced from the DNA. Counted in this sample were 60,000 to 85,000 clones; nearly 96% of them appeared once. 4.5% of the sample is taken by the ten largest. The donors belonged to the validation cohort of over a hundred subjects, which was separate from the roughly 700-subject first cohort. The clonotype comes from a woman younger than 35 in good health and CMV-seropositive. The sequenced material came from PBMCs.

The nucleotide sequence reads TGTGCCAGCAGCTTGGGACTAGCGGGACCCACCGGGGAGCTGTTTTTT. The translation is CASSLGLAGPTGELFF. The V and J genes are TRBV5-6 and TRBJ2-2, and 11 junction bases match TRBD2. Per the germline V gene, SGHDT is the CDR1 and YYEEEE is the CDR2. From its cysteine to its phenylalanine, the CDR3 spans 16 amino acids. This entry keeps only the CDR3 DNA: 48 bases, framed from base 1. V is trimmed back by 0 bases and J by 4 bases, and the junction contains 2 bases that no gene match accounts for. Reference TRBV5-6 and TRBJ2-2 proteins supply the regions before and after the CDR3; the full variable domain is: DAGVTQSPTHLIKTRGQQVTLRCSPKSGHDTVSWYQQALGQGPQFIFQYYEEEERQRGNFPDRFSGHQFPNYSSELNVNALLLGDSALYLCASSLGLAGPTGELFFGEGSRLTVL.